The 3 T cell receptor beta chains below come from one sample, sequenced in a study of blood T cell repertoires in COVID-19. The assay was immunoSEQ multiplex PCR, and TCRdb's table has in-frame clones only and misses some. The sample has around 150,000 clones, roughly four fifths seen once; the top ten hold 4.5%. The sequenced material came from peripheral blood. The receptor set was obtained from a woman older than 75 with active or convalescent COVID-19.

This clone was counted once. V is TRBV18 and J is TRBJ1-1, with TRBD1 matching over 10 bases. Germline V CDR1 and CDR2: KGHSH, LQKENI. This CDR3 has 16 residues. V gave up 3 bases and J gave up 0 bases; unmatched junction bases: 4. This chain's CDR3 is CASSPIGTGVNTEAFF. CDR3 nucleotide sequence: TGTGCCAGCTCACCTATTGGGACAGGGGTGAACACTGAAGCTTTCTTT.

This chain links TRBV6-5 with TRBJ1-4, with TRBD1 as a possible D gene (5 bases). With 2 bases removed from V and 0 bases from J, the gap between germline ends came to 10 bases. Germline V lookup: CDR1 MNHEY, CDR2 SVGAGI. This CDR3 comprises 16 residues. CDR3 sequence reads: CASSYQQGATNEKLFF. In nucleotides, the CDR3 is TGTGCCAGCAGTTACCAGCAGGGTGCAACTAATGAAAAACTGTTTTTT.

V usage is TRBV10-3 and J usage is TRBJ1-1; possible D gene TRBD1, 6 bases. Germline V CDR1 and CDR2: ENHRY, SYGVKD. The CDR3 sequence is 14 residues long. V was shortened by 6 bases and J by 2 bases, with 13 bases between the two germline ends. The CDR3, as DNA: TGTGCCATCAGGGGGGACACCAAAAACACTGAAGCTTTCTTT. Encoded protein: CAIRGDTKNTEAFF.